This record concerns one T cell receptor (beta chain) sequence. Its antigen is unknown. These data originate in a study of cytomegalovirus exposure and HLA in healthy donors. Overall study: The study placed 80% to 85% of its 350 to 450 genotyped donors in the Caucasian-associated ancestry cluster.

In the PCR, 60 Vbeta and 13 Jbeta primers were used. Only in-frame clones appear in the TCRdb table, and some are missing; sequencing was by immunoSEQ multiplex PCR. The sample lists about 140,000 clones, over 75% seen once, with about 2.2% in the top ten. Overall study results and limits: In a later analysis, across HLA loci, associated TCR counts were highest for DRB1, lowest for HLA-C. The classifier, whose performance was assessed in both the original and validation cohorts, reportedly diagnosed cytomegalovirus status with high specificity and sensitivity. Beyond CMV serostatus, there was no information to go on about immune exposure.

This clonotype originated in a man aged 50-59 years in good health and CMV-seronegative. Sample: PBMCs.

CDR3 in amino acids: CASSLGGQIGTEAFF. CDR3 coding DNA: TGTGCCAGCAGCTTAGGGGGACAGATTGGCACTGAAGCTTTCTTT. The J gene is TRBJ1-1, the V gene TRBV7-2; 7 nucleotides match TRBD1. Germline CDR1 is SGHTA and CDR2 is FQGNSA. J gave up 4 bases and V 1 base, and 6 bases lay outside the gene matches. The CDR3 runs to 15 residues.